This T cell receptor (beta chain) was recovered during a study of T cells in Graves' hyperthyroidism and ophthalmopathy. This clonotype was observed at least ten times. Its antigen is undetermined. Diagnoses were established using clinical symptoms, serum thyroxine and TRAb, thyroid ultrasound and orbital computed tomography. The PBMCs studied were ones that came from about 9.9 ml fresh peripheral blood. The V gene's germline CDR1 is LNHDA and CDR2 SQIVND (reference sequence). The ends lost 4 bases at V and 4 bases at J; junction bases unmatched: 3. CDR3 size: 13 residues. Researchers took RNA transcripts and amplified the TCR beta CDR3 regions from them. HTBI primers were used for first-round RT-PCR of the TCR CDR3. TCRdb ran MiXCR on the multiplex PCR reads and lists one entry per CDR3 protein. This repertoire shows some 350,000 distinct CDR3 sequences, roughly 15% found once; its top ten account for 34%.

Points from the study as a whole: In blood, most of the thyroid clonotypes expanded above 0.001 were also present. The model anticipated ophthalmopathy a median 6.5 months pre-onset.

This chain joins TRBV19 and TRBJ1-1; 7 bases map to TRBD1. Specimen: blood. This TCR came from a woman aged 40 to 49 with Graves' ophthalmopathy. CDR3 sequence (DNA): TGTGCCAGTAGTACCAGACAGGGCACTGAAGCTTTCTTT. The encoded protein is CASSTRQGTEAFF.